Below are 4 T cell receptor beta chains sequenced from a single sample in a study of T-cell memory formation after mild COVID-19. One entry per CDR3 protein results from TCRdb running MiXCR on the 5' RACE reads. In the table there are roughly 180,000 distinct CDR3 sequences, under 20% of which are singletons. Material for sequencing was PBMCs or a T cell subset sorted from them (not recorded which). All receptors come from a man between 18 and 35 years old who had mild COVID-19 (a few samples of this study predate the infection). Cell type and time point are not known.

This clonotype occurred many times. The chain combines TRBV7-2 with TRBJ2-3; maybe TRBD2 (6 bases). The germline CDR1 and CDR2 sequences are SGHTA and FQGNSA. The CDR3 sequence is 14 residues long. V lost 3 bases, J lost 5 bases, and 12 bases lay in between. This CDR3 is CASSFDSGLDTQYF. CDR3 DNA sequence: TGTGCCAGCAGCTTTGATAGCGGTCTAGATACGCAGTATTTT.

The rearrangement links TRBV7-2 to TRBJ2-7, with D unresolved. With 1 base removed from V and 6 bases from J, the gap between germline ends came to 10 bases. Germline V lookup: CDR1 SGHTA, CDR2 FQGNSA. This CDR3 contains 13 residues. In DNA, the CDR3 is TGTGCCAGCAGCTTAGTAGGCCGGGCCGAGCAGTACTTC. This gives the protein CASSLVGRAEQYF.

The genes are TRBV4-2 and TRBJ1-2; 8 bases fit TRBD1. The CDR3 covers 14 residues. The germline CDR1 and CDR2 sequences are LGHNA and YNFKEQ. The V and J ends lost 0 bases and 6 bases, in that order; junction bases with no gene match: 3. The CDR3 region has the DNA TGTGCCAGCAGCCAAGATCAGGGGGCGGATGGCTACACCTTC. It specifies CASSQDQGADGYTF.

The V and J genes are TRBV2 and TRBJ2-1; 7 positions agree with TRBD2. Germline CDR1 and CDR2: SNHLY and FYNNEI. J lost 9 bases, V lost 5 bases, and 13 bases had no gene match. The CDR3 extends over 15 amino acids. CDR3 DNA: TGTGCCAGCAGTCCTAATGAGGTTGTAGCGGGTGAGCAGTTCTTC. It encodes CASSPNEVVAGEQFF. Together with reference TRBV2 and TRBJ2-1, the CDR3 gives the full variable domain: EPEVTQTPSHQVTQMGQEVILRCVPISNHLYFYWYRQILGQKVEFLVSFYNNEISEKSEIFDDQFSVERPDGSNFTLKIRSTKLEDSAMYFCASSPNEVVAGEQFFGPGTRLTVL.